This TCR beta chain was identified during a study of blood T cell repertoires in COVID-19. In the authors' workflow: Estimates of nucleated cell counts were drawn from the amplification of reference gene primers. Profiling relied on immunoSEQ multiplex PCR, and the TCRdb table lists in-frame clones only, not all of them. The V and J calls and clone size come from that table; D and trimming were worked out from the DNA. The table includes about 220,000 clones, around 85% detected once. Input material: peripheral blood. The origin of this receptor is a woman aged 70-85 years with COVID-19, enrolled during active disease.

CDR3 region: CSVDNRQNTEAFF. The CDR3, as DNA: TGCAGCGTTGATAACAGACAGAACACTGAAGCTTTCTTT. The chain uses TRBV29-1 and TRBJ1-1; D remains ambiguous. CDR1 is SQVTM, CDR2 ANQGSEA, per germline. Trimming took off 3 bases at V and 1 base at J, with 9 bases between the two ends. The CDR3 contains 13 residues.